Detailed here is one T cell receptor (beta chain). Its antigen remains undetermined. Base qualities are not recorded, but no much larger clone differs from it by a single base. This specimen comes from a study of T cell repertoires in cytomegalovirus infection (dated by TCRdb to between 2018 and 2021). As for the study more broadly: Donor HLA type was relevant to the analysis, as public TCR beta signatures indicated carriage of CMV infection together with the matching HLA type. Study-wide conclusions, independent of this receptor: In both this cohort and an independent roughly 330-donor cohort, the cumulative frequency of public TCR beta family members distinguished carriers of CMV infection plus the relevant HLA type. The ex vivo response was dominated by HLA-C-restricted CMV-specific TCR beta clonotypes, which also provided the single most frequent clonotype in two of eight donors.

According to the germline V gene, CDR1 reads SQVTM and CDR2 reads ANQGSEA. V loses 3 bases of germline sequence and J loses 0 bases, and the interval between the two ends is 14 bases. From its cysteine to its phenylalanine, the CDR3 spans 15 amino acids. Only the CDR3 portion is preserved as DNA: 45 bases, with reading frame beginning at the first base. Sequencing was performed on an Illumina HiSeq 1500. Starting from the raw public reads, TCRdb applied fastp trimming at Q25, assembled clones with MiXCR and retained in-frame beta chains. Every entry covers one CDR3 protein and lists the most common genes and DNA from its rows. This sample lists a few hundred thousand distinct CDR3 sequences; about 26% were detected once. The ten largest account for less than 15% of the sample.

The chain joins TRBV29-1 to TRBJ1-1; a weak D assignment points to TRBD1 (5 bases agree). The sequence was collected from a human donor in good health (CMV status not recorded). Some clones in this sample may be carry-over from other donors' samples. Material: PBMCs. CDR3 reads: CSVDGGKGMNTEAFF. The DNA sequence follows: TGCAGCGTTGATGGGGGGAAGGGTATGAACACTGAAGCTTTCTTT.